Below are 18 T cell receptor beta chains sequenced from a single sample in a study of T cell responses to AZD1222 COVID-19 vaccine. The table came from immunoSEQ multiplex PCR; TCRdb's copy has only in-frame clones and leaves some out. The sample has under 150,000 clones, approximately 83% seen once. Sample: peripheral blood, taken on day 0 of AZD1222 vaccination. Source of these receptors: an adult in good health.

The chain has TRBV6-2 or TRBV6-3 and TRBJ2-1; the D call may be TRBD1 or TRBD2 (5 bases each). CDR3 length: 12 residues. The V end was cut by 5 bases, the J end by 9 bases, with 11 bases between. Germline values: CDR1 MNHEY, CDR2 SVGEGT. This CDR3 is CASSMARGEQFF. The CDR3 bases are TGTGCCAGCAGTATGGCGAGGGGTGAGCAGTTCTTC.

This chain joins TRBV11-3 and TRBJ2-1; weak D call: TRBD2 (5 bases). The CDR3 runs to 14 residues. V dropped 0 bases and J dropped 5 bases, with 8 bases sitting between them. Germline CDR1 and CDR2: SGHNT and YENEEA. The chain's CDR3 is CASSLDSGDNEQFF. The CDR3 bases are TGTGCCAGCAGCTTAGACTCCGGGGACAATGAGCAGTTCTTC.

The sample holds one count of this clone. The chain carries TRBV9 and TRBJ1-2; maybe TRBD1 (6 bases). The CDR3 is 13 residues long. Trimming removed 4 bases from V and 5 bases from J, with 12 bases in between. Germline assignment: CDR1 SGDLS and CDR2 YYNGEE. In DNA, the CDR3 is TGTGCCAGCAGCCCAGGAGGGGGGTATGGCTACACCTTC. This encodes CASSPGGGYGYTF.

This chain joins TRBV29-1 and TRBJ2-1; D is unresolved. The germline V gene encodes CDR1 SQVTM and CDR2 ANQGSEA. The ends were cut back, 0 bases at V and 1 base at J, with 13 bases in the middle. The CDR3 totals 16 residues. The CDR3 loop reads CSVEDFGVRSYNEQFF. CDR3 bases: TGCAGCGTTGAAGACTTCGGCGTCCGGTCCTACAATGAGCAGTTCTTC.

The chain carries TRBV24-1 and TRBJ2-3; D is undetermined. The V end lost 5 bases, the J end lost 7 bases, and 15 bases lay between the germline ends. Germline V gives CDR1 KGHDR, CDR2 SFDVKD. The CDR3 consists of 14 residues. The CDR3, as DNA: TGTGCCACCAGTGGGAGAACCTTTGGAAATACGCAGTATTTT. The encoded protein is CATSGRTFGNTQYF.

The chain uses TRBV7-6 and TRBJ2-5; tentatively, D is TRBD2 (7 bases). V was clipped by 5 bases and J by 2 bases, with 21 bases between them. The CDR3 consists of 17 residues. Germline V gives CDR1 SGHVS, CDR2 FNYEAQ. The chain's CDR3 is CASSLRGGGELQETQYF. The CDR3 DNA is TGTGCCAGCAGCCTCCGAGGGGGGGGCGAACTTCAAGAGACCCAGTACTTC.

The chain couples TRBV10-3 to TRBJ2-1, with TRBD1 matching over 9 bases. Germline V gene data show CDR1 as ENHRY and CDR2 as SYGVKD. The CDR3 contains 14 residues. Unmatched junction bases numbered 6, after V lost 6 bases and J lost 6 bases. As DNA, the CDR3 is TGTGCCATCAGCGCGGGACAGGGATCCAATGAGCAGTTCTTC. Its translation: CAISAGQGSNEQFF.

The chain combines TRBV7-9 with TRBJ2-7; D remains ambiguous. The CDR3 is 14 residues long. The germline CDR1 and CDR2 sequences are SEHNR and FQNEAQ (reference sequence). Trimming took 2 bases from V and 0 from J, leaving 8 bases between them. The CDR3 protein is CASSLSQASYEQYF. The CDR3 nucleotides read TGTGCCAGCAGCTTAAGTCAAGCCTCCTACGAGCAGTACTTC.

The V and J genes are TRBV7-8 and TRBJ2-1; 8 nucleotides line up with TRBD2. The V and J ends lost 0 bases and 1 base, in that order; junction bases with no gene match: 5. The CDR3 sequence is 17 residues long. Germline V gene sequence: CDR1 SGHVS, CDR2 FQNEAQ. The chain's CDR3 is CASSLARLAYSYNEQFF. The DNA for the CDR3 is TGTGCCAGCAGCTTAGCCCGACTAGCGTATTCCTACAATGAGCAGTTCTTC.

This chain joins TRBV19 and TRBJ1-1, with D unresolved. V lost 3 bases, J lost 0 bases, and 5 bases lay in between. From germline, CDR1 is LNHDA and CDR2 SQIVND (reference sequence). This CDR3 has 13 amino acids. The CDR3 DNA is TGTGCCAGTAGTATCGCAGTGAACACTGAAGCTTTCTTT. Protein sequence: CASSIAVNTEAFF.

The V gene is TRBV28, the J gene TRBJ2-7; 10 bases align to TRBD1. The CDR3 covers 17 residues. Germline CDR1 reads MDHEN; CDR2 reads SYDVKM. Trimming removed 3 bases from V and 6 bases from J; junction bases left unmatched: 14. The CDR3 is CASSFNPRQGASVEQYF. DNA of the CDR3: TGTGCCAGCAGTTTCAACCCCCGACAGGGGGCGTCGGTCGAGCAGTACTTC.

The CDR3 here is CASSSGLADGVGEQYF. CDR3 DNA: TGTGCCAGCAGCTCCGGACTAGCGGACGGAGTAGGGGAGCAGTACTTC. This chain uses TRBV11-1 with TRBJ2-7, with 10 bases that match TRBD2. This CDR3 comprises 16 residues. V shed 4 bases and J 7 bases; nucleotides not matched to a gene: 13. Germline lookup yields CDR1 SGHAT and CDR2 FQDESV (reference sequence). Using reference TRBV11-1 and TRBJ2-7 for the parts outside the CDR3, the full variable domain is EAEVAQSPRYKITEKSQAVAFWCDPISGHATLYWYRQILGQGPELLVQFQDESVVDDSQLPKDRFSAERLKGVDSTLKIQPAELGDSAMYLCASSSGLADGVGEQYFGPGTRLTVT.

This sequence joins TRBV3-1 (or the pseudogene TRBV3-2) and TRBJ2-1, with D perhaps TRBD2 (6 bases). Trimming pared 0 bases from V and 15 bases from J, leaving 12 bases between. The CDR3 is 12 amino acids. CDR1 and CDR2 (germline): LGHDT, YNNKEL (reference sequence). The CDR3 protein is CASSQEAGLLFF. CDR3 coding DNA: TGTGCCAGCAGCCAAGAGGCGGGATTACTGTTCTTC.

V gene TRBV29-1 combines with J gene TRBJ1-2; TRBD1 matches at 11 bases. The germline V gene has CDR1 SQVTM and CDR2 ANQGSEA. With V trimmed by 6 bases and J by 8 bases, 5 bases remained unmatched. The CDR3 sequence is 12 residues long. The CDR3 sequence: CSVARTGGGYTF. DNA of the CDR3: TGCAGCGTAGCCAGGACAGGGGGCGGCTACACCTTC.

This clone has a single count. The chain combines TRBV19 with TRBJ1-1, with TRBD1 identical over 7 bases. Germline V gene lookup returns CDR1 LNHDA and CDR2 SQIVND (reference sequence). J gave up 4 bases and V 5 bases, and 7 bases lay outside the gene matches. The CDR3 is 14 residues long. Written as DNA, the CDR3 is TGTGCCAGTAGTTCCCTCAGGGGGAGCACTGAAGCTTTCTTT. Translating it yields CASSSLRGSTEAFF. Using reference TRBV19 and TRBJ1-1 for the parts outside the CDR3, the full variable domain is DGGITQSPKYLFRKEGQNVTLSCEQNLNHDAMYWYRQDPGQGLRLIYYSQIVNDFQKGDIAEGYSVSREKKESFPLTVTSAQKNPTAFYLCASSSLRGSTEAFFGQGTRLTVV.

The chain has TRBV3-1 (or the pseudogene TRBV3-2) and TRBJ2-7; 12 nucleotides align to TRBD1. J was trimmed by 4 bases and V by 1 base; bases with no gene match: 11. Germline loops: CDR1 LGHDT, CDR2 YNNKEL (reference sequence). The CDR3 spans 18 residues. The CDR3 here is CASSQVSLRDRGRYEQYF. In DNA form, the CDR3 reads TGTGCCAGCAGCCAAGTCAGTCTCCGGGACAGGGGGCGATACGAGCAGTACTTC.

The chain uses TRBV18 and TRBJ1-3; TRBD1 is a possible D gene (6 bases). The V gene's germline CDR1 is KGHSH and CDR2 LQKENI. Trimming took off 1 base at V and 0 bases at J, with 7 bases between the two ends. The CDR3 contains 15 residues. The chain's CDR3 is CASSPRQDSGNTIYF. CDR3 sequence (DNA): TGTGCCAGCTCACCACGACAGGACTCTGGAAACACCATATATTTT.

The V call is TRBV29-1, the J call TRBJ1-3; D is perhaps TRBD1 (5 bases). Trimming took 1 base from V and 4 from J, leaving 11 bases between them. CDR3 length: 14 residues. Germline-derived CDR1 and CDR2 are SQVTM and ANQGSEA. CDR3 DNA sequence: TGCAGCGTTGAAGGCCCCCGGGGCGGAAACACCATATATTTT. Translated: CSVEGPRGGNTIYF.